Shown below are 23 T cell receptor beta chains from a single sample sequenced in a study of OX40 agonist ivuxolimab in advanced cancers. Profiled with immunoSEQ multiplex PCR; TCRdb holds only in-frame clones, not every one. The table includes tens of thousands of clones, about 88% detected once. This material consisted of CD4+ or CD8+ T cells sorted from blood, taken in a trial of the OX40 agonist ivuxolimab. Receptors were obtained from an adult with an advanced solid tumor such as melanoma, head and neck, liver or kidney cancer.

The sample holds one count of this clone. The chain couples TRBV14 to TRBJ1-3; D call uncertain. The CDR3 loop spans 16 amino acids. Trimming removed 0 bases from V and 0 bases from J, with 9 bases in between. Per the germline V gene, CDR1 is SGHDN and CDR2 is FVKESK. This chain's CDR3 is CASSQEGYNSGNTIYF. The CDR3 DNA reads TGTGCCAGCAGCCAAGAGGGGTACAACTCTGGAAACACCATATATTTT. Filled out from reference TRBV14 and TRBJ1-3, the complete variable domain reads EAGVTQFPSHSVIEKGQTVTLRCDPISGHDNLYWYRRVMGKEIKFLLHFVKESKQDESGMPNNRFLAERTGGTYSTLKVQPAELEDSGVYFCASSQEGYNSGNTIYFGEGSWLTVV.

The chain's CDR3 is CASSLQGNTGELFF. CDR3 coding DNA: TGTGCCAGCAGTTTACAGGGGAACACCGGGGAGCTGTTTTTT. J is TRBJ2-2 and V is TRBV6-5, with D possibly TRBD1 on 6 matching bases. The CDR3 contains 14 residues. Trimming stripped 4 bases from V and 1 base from J, with 7 bases between. CDR1 and CDR2 (germline): MNHEY, SVGAGI.

The sample holds one count of this clone. Here the CDR3 DNA reads TGTGCCAGTAGTGCGACAGGGTATCCAGGTGAAAAACTGTTTTTT. This gives the protein CASSATGYPGEKLFF. The V gene is TRBV19, the J gene TRBJ1-4; 7 nucleotides line up with TRBD1. There are 15 residues in the CDR3. The V gene's germline CDR1 is LNHDA and CDR2 SQIVND (reference sequence). V gave up 5 bases and J gave up 7 bases; unmatched junction bases: 10.

The CDR3 sequence: CASSEELGGSYSNQPQHF. The CDR3, as DNA: TGTGCCAGCAGTGAAGAATTAGGGGGCTCGTATAGCAATCAGCCCCAGCATTTT. The chain combines TRBV2 with TRBJ1-5, with 7 bases that match TRBD1. Germline CDR1 and CDR2: SNHLY and FYNNEI. The CDR3 is made up of 18 amino acids. V lost 1 base, J lost 0 bases, and 9 bases stayed unmatched.

The rearrangement joins TRBV5-4 to TRBJ1-1, with TRBD1 as a possible D gene (6 bases). V was shortened by 1 base and J by 0 bases, with 10 bases between the two germline ends. The CDR3 length is 15 residues. Germline CDR1 is SGHNT and CDR2 is YYREEE (reference sequence). The CDR3 sequence is CASSLIGGLNTEAFF. In DNA, the CDR3 is TGTGCCAGCAGCTTGATCGGGGGCTTGAACACTGAAGCTTTCTTT.

The DNA for the CDR3 is TGTGCCAGCAGCGCCATCTTCCGGTATAATTCACCCCTCCACTTT. It specifies CASSAIFRYNSPLHF. The chain joins TRBV5-6 to TRBJ1-6, with no clear D. The CDR3 totals 15 residues. Trimming pared 4 bases from V and 4 bases from J, leaving 12 bases between. CDR1 SGHDT and CDR2 YYEEEE come from the germline V gene.

The chain carries TRBV6-5 and TRBJ1-2; D not certain. V lost 2 bases and J 3 bases, leaving 13 bases between the germline ends. The CDR3 extends over 15 amino acids. The germline gives CDR1 MNHEY, CDR2 SVGAGI. The CDR3 region has the DNA TGTGCCAGCAGTTACAGGACCGCGACTGACTATGGCTACACCTTC. Translating gives CASSYRTATDYGYTF.

This rearrangement joins TRBV9 to TRBJ2-2; possibly TRBD1 for D (6 bases). The CDR3 extends over 15 amino acids. Germline V gene sequence: CDR1 SGDLS, CDR2 YYNGEE. The V and J ends lost 4 bases and 5 bases respectively, with 15 bases between them. CDR3 sequence: CASSFTTGPTGELFF. For the CDR3, the DNA is TGTGCCAGCAGCTTTACGACAGGCCCAACCGGGGAGCTGTTTTTT. Variable domain in full (rest from reference TRBV9 and TRBJ2-2): DSGVTQTPKHLITATGQRVTLRCSPRSGDLSVYWYQQSLDQGLQFLIQYYNGEERAKGNILERFSAQQFPDLHSELNLSSLELGDSALYFCASSFTTGPTGELFFGEGSRLTVL.

This sequence joins TRBV6-5 and TRBJ2-5, with D possibly being TRBD1 (6 bases). V lost 11 bases and J 5 bases, leaving 12 bases between the germline ends. Germline V gene data show CDR1 as MNHEY and CDR2 as SVGAGI. This CDR3 has 11 residues. CDR3 amino acids: CAPLQGETQYF. The CDR3 DNA reads as TGTGCCCCCTTACAGGGTGAGACCCAGTACTTC.

This sequence joins TRBV9 and TRBJ2-3; possible D gene TRBD2, 5 bases. The CDR3 runs 14 residues. Germline lookup yields CDR1 SGDLS and CDR2 YYNGEE. Trimming took 3 bases from V and 3 from J, leaving 11 bases between them. The CDR3 here is CASSGETGTDTQYF. The CDR3 DNA is TGTGCCAGCAGCGGAGAGACGGGGACAGATACGCAGTATTTT.

The J gene is TRBJ2-7, the V gene TRBV6-5; possible D gene TRBD1, 5 bases. This CDR3 has 13 amino acids. Per the germline V gene, CDR1 is MNHEY and CDR2 is SVGAGI. V was clipped by 2 bases and J by 1 base, with 6 bases between them. CDR3 nucleotide sequence: TGTGCCAGCAGTTACAAGGGGTCCTACGAGCAGTACTTC. Protein: CASSYKGSYEQYF.

The chain uses TRBV6-6 and TRBJ2-1, with 9 nucleotides matching TRBD1. Trimming cost V 6 bases and J 6 bases; bases outside gene matches: 6. Germline CDR1 is MNHNY and CDR2 is SVGAGI (reference sequence). The CDR3 extends over 14 amino acids. The CDR3 here is CASRPGQGVNEQFF. The CDR3 DNA follows: TGTGCCAGCAGGCCGGGACAGGGTGTCAATGAGCAGTTCTTC.

This sequence joins TRBV6-6 and TRBJ1-2, with D perhaps TRBD1 (6 bases). The CDR3 is 13 residues long. Per germline, CDR1 MNHNY and CDR2 SVGAGI (reference sequence). V was shortened by 10 bases and J by 0 bases, with 12 bases between the two germline ends. CDR3 in amino acids: CANSDSANYGYTF. The CDR3 DNA reads TGTGCCAACTCGGACAGCGCTAACTATGGCTACACCTTC.

J is TRBJ1-4 and V is TRBV6-5, with a tentative D call TRBD1 (5 bases). The CDR3 runs to 15 residues. V was shortened by 6 bases and J by 8 bases, with 19 bases between the two germline ends. Germline V CDR1 and CDR2: MNHEY, SVGAGI. The CDR3 loop reads CASSYGSQGQEKLFF. The CDR3 DNA is TGTGCCAGCAGCTACGGGTCTCAGGGTCAAGAAAAACTGTTTTTT.

This chain uses TRBV5-1 with TRBJ2-7; 15 bases match TRBD2. Trimming at V came to 0 bases and at J to 2 bases, leaving 6 bases not matched to a gene. Germline V CDR1 and CDR2: SGHRS, YFSETQ. The CDR3 extends over 18 amino acids. The CDR3 loop reads CASSLGWTSGGAPYEQYF. Here the CDR3 DNA reads TGCGCCAGCAGCTTGGGTTGGACTAGCGGGGGGGCCCCCTACGAGCAGTACTTC.

The chain is built from TRBV10-3 and TRBJ1-1; D not resolved. The CDR3 runs 13 residues. Germline CDR1 ENHRY, CDR2 SYGVKD. Trimming took off 2 bases at V and 5 bases at J, with 9 bases between the two ends. The CDR3 coding sequence is TGTGCCATCAGTGAGGCTTGGAGGACTGAAGCTTTCTTT. Translating gives CAISEAWRTEAFF.

The chain recombines TRBV12-5 with TRBJ2-3, with 13 bases aligning to TRBD2. The germline CDR1 and CDR2 sequences are LGHNT and FRNRAP. The CDR3 loop spans 16 amino acids. V lost 6 bases and J lost 5; bases outside the gene matches: 8. CDR3 loop: CASGPTSGGGLDTQYF. The DNA of the CDR3 is TGTGCTAGTGGCCCTACTAGCGGGGGGGGCTTAGATACGCAGTATTTT. Full variable domain (remainder filled in from reference TRBV12-5 and TRBJ2-3): DARVTQTPRHKVTEMGQEVTMRCQPILGHNTVFWYRQTMMQGLELLAYFRNRAPLDDSGMPKDRFSAEMPDATLATLKIQPSEPRDSAVYFCASGPTSGGGLDTQYFGPGTRLTVL.

This clone came up once. The chain uses TRBV7-2 and TRBJ2-2; 9 bases agree with TRBD2. The CDR3 length is 14 residues. V dropped 1 base and J dropped 6; count of bases not matched to a gene: 0. In germline, CDR1 is SGHTA, CDR2 FQGNSA. This chain's CDR3 is CASSLGTSAGELFF. CDR3 sequence (DNA): TGTGCCAGCAGCTTAGGGACTAGCGCCGGGGAGCTGTTTTTT.

This clone was seen once. The chain combines TRBV7-2 with TRBJ2-1; 10 bases map to TRBD2. CDR1 SGHTA and CDR2 FQGNSA come from the germline V gene. The CDR3 contains 15 residues. V was clipped by 4 bases and J by 4 bases; unmatched bases: 4. As DNA, the CDR3 is TGTGCCAGCAGCTCCCAGCGGGGGGGATACAATGAGCAGTTCTTC. It translates to CASSSQRGGYNEQFF.

The CDR3 DNA reads TGTGCCAGCAGCTTGGCCCCTGGACCCGACCTCTACGAGCAGTACTTC. Its translation: CASSLAPGPDLYEQYF. The gene calls are TRBV5-5 and TRBJ2-7; D is ambiguous. The germline CDR1 and CDR2 sequences are SGHKS and YYEKEE (reference sequence). V was cut by 0 bases and J by 3 bases, with 16 bases left in between. The CDR3 is made up of 16 amino acids.

Comments on this clone: The sample holds other DNA sequences that translate to the same CDR3. This sequence joins TRBV5-1 and TRBJ1-1, with TRBD1 identical over 11 bases. The germline V gene encodes CDR1 SGHRS and CDR2 YFSETQ. With 4 bases clipped from V and 1 base from J, the junction kept 6 bases outside the gene matches. The CDR3 length is 16 residues. This CDR3 reads CASSPGQGASNTEAFF. CDR3 bases: TGCGCCAGCAGCCCCGGACAGGGGGCTTCGAACACTGAAGCTTTCTTT.

The chain combines TRBV5-1 with TRBJ1-2, with unresolved D. V lost 3 bases to trimming and J lost 0 bases, with 6 bases between them. This CDR3 region has 13 residues. The germline gives CDR1 SGHRS, CDR2 YFSETQ. The CDR3 region is CASSSEPNYGYTF. CDR3 in DNA: TGCGCCAGCAGCTCAGAGCCTAACTATGGCTACACCTTC.

This sequence joins TRBV4-2 and TRBJ1-1; 9 nucleotides align to TRBD1. This CDR3 contains 14 residues. The V segment lost 3 bases and the J segment 7 bases; nucleotides outside the gene matches: 6. Germline CDR1 reads LGHNA; CDR2 reads YNFKEQ. The CDR3 DNA reads TGTGCCAGCAGCCAGGGACAGGGAGACAGTGAAGCTTTCTTT. It translates to CASSQGQGDSEAFF.